This T cell receptor beta chain was sequenced for a study of T and B cells in COVID-19 patients. V lost 2 bases and J lost 0; bases outside the gene matches: 9. This CDR3 comprises 17 residues. BIOMED2 TRB-A/B primer pools were used in multiplex TRB PCR. One entry per CDR3 protein, called by TCRdb with MiXCR from the multiplex PCR reads. The table lists about 20,000 distinct CDR3 sequences, about 32% of them singletons. This clonotype was observed a single time. Its cognate antigen is unknown. Broader study findings: Symptomatic-phase blood samples from mildly ill patients and early samples from severe cases were scarce.

TRB was amplified from around 250-500 ng of blood genomic DNA. The gene calls are TRBV12-3 or TRBV12-4 and TRBJ2-7; 8 nucleotides match TRBD2. The clonotype comes from a human donor who had recovered from COVID-19. Sequenced sample: blood. In nucleotides, the CDR3 is TGTGCCAGCAGTTTACAGCTAGCGGGTCTGGACTCCTACGAGCAGTACTTC. Translated: CASSLQLAGLDSYEQYF.